These 28 T cell receptor beta chains were all obtained from the same sample, sequenced in a study of T-cell reconstitution after alpha-beta-depleted transplantation in children. The TCRbeta library incorporated unique molecular identifiers. Each CDR3 protein gets one entry after TCRdb re-called the PCR reads with MiXCR. The data hold approximately 1,000,000 distinct CDR3 sequences, with less than 30% observed a single time. The material was PBMCs, mostly from graft donor cells, obtained 360 days after TCRalphabeta/CD19-depleted stem cell transplant. The receptors stem from a boy younger than two who had a stem cell transplant for SCID, so the T cells may come from the graft donor.

This clonotype was counted between two and nine times. The gene calls are TRBV7-6 and TRBJ2-5; TRBD1 aligns across 7 bases. After removal of 4 bases from V and 5 bases from J, the junction contained 13 bases not matched to a gene. The germline CDR1 and CDR2 sequences are SGHVS and FNYEAQ. This CDR3 comprises 16 residues. CDR3 in DNA: TGTGCCAGCAGCTCCCTATCAACAGGGGAGAGGGAGACCCAGTACTTC. Residues: CASSSLSTGERETQYF.

This clonotype turned up a few times. This chain links TRBV12-3 or TRBV12-4 with TRBJ2-5; 11 nucleotides match TRBD1. V lost 5 bases and J lost 5; bases outside the gene matches: 7. This CDR3 region has 15 residues. CDR3 region: CASSPGTGGMETQYF. CDR3 in DNA: TGTGCCAGCAGTCCCGGGACAGGGGGGATGGAGACCCAGTACTTC.

The V and J genes are TRBV5-1 and TRBJ1-5; tentative D call: TRBD1 (6 bases). Germline V gives CDR1 SGHRS, CDR2 YFSETQ. V lost 0 bases, J lost 7 bases, and 11 bases lay in between. The CDR3 runs 14 residues. CDR3 in amino acids: CASSLAGAEQPQHF. The CDR3 nucleotides read TGCGCCAGCAGCTTGGCAGGGGCGGAACAGCCCCAGCATTTT. Variable domain in full (rest from reference TRBV5-1 and TRBJ1-5): KAGVTQTPRYLIKTRGQQVTLSCSPISGHRSVSWYQQTPGQGLQFLFEYFSETQRNKGNFPGRFSGRQFSNSRSEMNVSTLELGDSALYLCASSLAGAEQPQHFGDGTRLSIL.

V usage is TRBV10-3 and J usage is TRBJ2-3, with 8 positions matching TRBD1. Germline assignment: CDR1 ENHRY and CDR2 SYGVKD. The CDR3 consists of 15 residues. Unmatched junction bases numbered 3, after V lost 4 bases and J lost 0 bases. Written as DNA, the CDR3 is TGTGCCATCAGTGGACAGGGGAAGAGCACAGATACGCAGTATTTT. Its translation: CAISGQGKSTDTQYF.

The table lists this clonotype with a few counts. The chain carries TRBV30 and TRBJ2-7, with D tentatively TRBD2 (6 bases). Germline V lookup: CDR1 GTSNPN, CDR2 SVGIG (reference sequence). This CDR3 contains 13 residues. Trimming left V 3 bases short and J 4 bases short, with 13 bases between. CDR3 DNA: TGTGCCTGGAGCCACACCGCGGGGTACGAGCAGTACTTC. It translates to CAWSHTAGYEQYF.

This clonotype has just a few counts. The chain uses TRBV12-3 or TRBV12-4 and TRBJ1-1, with TRBD1 as a possible D gene (6 bases). This CDR3 has 15 amino acids. Trimming shortened V by 6 bases and J by 3 bases, and 17 bases separated the two germline ends. The CDR3: CASSLSGGSYTEAFF. CDR3 sequence (DNA): TGTGCCAGCAGCCTTTCCGGGGGCAGTTACACTGAAGCTTTCTTT.

The chain carries TRBV6-5 and TRBJ1-6, with D unclear. CDR3 length: 14 residues. With 3 bases removed from V and 4 bases from J, the gap between germline ends came to 7 bases. The germline gives CDR1 MNHEY, CDR2 SVGAGI. The CDR3 loop reads CASSYSRYNSPLHF. As DNA, the CDR3 is TGTGCCAGCAGTTATTCCCGTTATAATTCACCCCTCCACTTT.

The sample holds one count of this clonotype. The chain is built from TRBV11-2 and TRBJ2-7, with D hard to call. Germline assignment: CDR1 SGHAT and CDR2 FQNNGV. V dropped 2 bases and J dropped 4 bases, with 12 bases sitting between them. The CDR3 totals 14 residues. The CDR3 protein is CASSLSLWGYEQYF. The CDR3 DNA reads TGTGCCAGCAGCTTAAGTCTCTGGGGTTACGAGCAGTACTTC.

The table lists this clonotype with a few counts. The V gene is TRBV6-2 or TRBV6-3, the J gene TRBJ2-7, with D possibly matching TRBD1 (5 bases). CDR3 size: 14 residues. Germline loops: CDR1 MNHEY, CDR2 SVGEGT. V lost 4 bases, J lost 0 bases, and 10 bases lay in between. CDR3 sequence: CASSSQDHSYEQYF. CDR3 in DNA: TGTGCCAGCAGTTCACAGGACCACTCCTACGAGCAGTACTTC.

This clonotype was observed a few times. The chain couples TRBV4-3 to TRBJ2-5, with 10 bases fitting TRBD2. V trimming: 10 bases; J trimming: 1 base; junction bases outside the gene matches: 9. Germline CDR1 LGHNA, CDR2 YSLEER. This CDR3 region has 15 residues. CDR3 sequence (DNA): TGCGCCACTACCCCGGGACTAGCGTTCCAAGAGACCCAGTACTTC. This encodes CATTPGLAFQETQYF.

Many counts were recorded for this clonotype. The chain recombines TRBV5-1 with TRBJ2-7; D remains unclear. The V gene's germline CDR1 is SGHRS and CDR2 YFSETQ. The CDR3 totals 12 residues. V was clipped by 7 bases and J by 2 bases, with 10 bases between them. The CDR3 protein is CASSVGTYEQYF. The CDR3, as DNA: TGCGCCAGCTCCGTTGGAACCTACGAGCAGTACTTC.

This rearrangement joins TRBV7-2 to TRBJ2-7; D not resolved. The V and J ends lost 5 bases and 7 bases respectively, with 18 bases between them. The CDR3 has 14 amino acids. Germline assignment: CDR1 SGHTA and CDR2 FQGNSA. CDR3 protein: CASSPVAPSREQYF. CDR3 DNA sequence: TGTGCCAGCAGCCCCGTGGCGCCGTCGAGGGAGCAGTACTTC.

In this sample, this clonotype turned up many times. The rearrangement uses TRBV29-1 and TRBJ2-1; D possibly corresponds to TRBD2 (5 bases). V lost 7 bases and J 10 bases, leaving 14 bases between the germline ends. This CDR3 comprises 11 residues. Germline V gene sequence: CDR1 SQVTM, CDR2 ANQGSEA. The CDR3 DNA sequence: TGCAGCGCTGGGGAAACTAGGGAGCAGTTCTTC. This translates into CSAGETREQFF.

The rearrangement uses TRBV12-3 or TRBV12-4 and TRBJ1-5; the D is unclear. V lost 2 bases and J 7 bases, leaving 9 bases between the germline ends. CDR3 length: 13 residues. CDR3 sequence: CASSLTVLQPQHF. CDR3 DNA: TGTGCCAGCAGTTTAACGGTTCTGCAGCCCCAGCATTTT.

CDR3 loop: CASSFGRSGTSADTQYF. The CDR3 DNA sequence: TGCGCCAGCAGCTTTGGTAGGAGCGGGACTAGCGCAGATACGCAGTATTTT. The chain combines TRBV5-1 with TRBJ2-3; TRBD2 matches at 10 bases. V shed 2 bases, J shed 4 bases, and the junction held 10 bases outside the gene matches. CDR1 SGHRS and CDR2 YFSETQ come from the germline V gene. The length of the CDR3 is 17 residues.

This clonotype was counted only a few times. This chain joins TRBV15 and TRBJ1-1; 9 bases map to TRBD1. Unmatched junction bases numbered 5, after V lost 0 bases and J lost 6 bases. Germline-derived CDR1 and CDR2 are LNHNV and YYDKDF (reference sequence). This CDR3 is built from 15 residues. The CDR3 sequence is CATSRDKDRGSEAFF. The DNA of the CDR3 is TGTGCCACCAGCAGAGATAAAGACAGGGGGTCTGAAGCTTTCTTT.

V usage is TRBV6-1 and J usage is TRBJ2-2; TRBD1 agrees at 11 bases. From germline, CDR1 is MNHNS and CDR2 SASEGT. The trim removed 8 bases at V and 7 bases at J, leaving 15 bases unmatched. This CDR3 contains 17 residues. CDR3 sequence (DNA): TGTGCCAGCGCCCGGACGGGGACAGGGGGTTTTGGCGGGGAGCTGTTTTTT. Encoded protein: CASARTGTGGFGGELFF.

This chain uses TRBV6-1 with TRBJ2-1, with D tentatively TRBD1 (6 bases). V gave up 5 bases and J gave up 7 bases, with 18 bases separating them. The CDR3 length is 15 residues. Germline CDR1 is MNHNS and CDR2 is SASEGT. The CDR3 coding sequence is TGTGCCAGCAGTAGACAGGCCTATGCTTTGAATGAGCAGTTCTTC. This translates into CASSRQAYALNEQFF.

The J gene is TRBJ1-6, the V gene TRBV5-5; possibly TRBD1 for D (6 bases). V dropped 4 bases and J dropped 7 bases, with 12 bases sitting between them. The CDR3 has 14 residues. Germline values: CDR1 SGHKS, CDR2 YYEKEE (reference sequence). The CDR3 sequence: CASSGGTTNSPLHF. CDR3 DNA: TGTGCCAGCAGCGGGGGGACAACGAATTCACCCCTCCACTTT.

In its sample, this clonotype was seen a few times. CDR3 amino acids: CASRDRDYNEQFF. CDR3 DNA: TGTGCCAGCAGGGACAGGGACTACAATGAGCAGTTCTTC. This chain uses TRBV4-2 with TRBJ2-1; TRBD1 matches 8 bases. J gave up 3 bases and V 6 bases, and 1 base lay outside the gene matches. The CDR3 has 13 amino acids. The germline CDR1 and CDR2 sequences are LGHNA and YNFKEQ.

This clonotype turned up a few times. The chain links TRBV6-1 to TRBJ2-1; D call uncertain. V lost 10 bases, J lost 0 bases, and 19 bases lay in between. There are 16 residues in the CDR3. The germline gives CDR1 MNHNS, CDR2 SASEGT. Here the CDR3 reads CATSTPHQSSYNEQFF. DNA for the CDR3: TGTGCCACCAGCACCCCCCACCAAAGCTCCTACAATGAGCAGTTCTTC.

The chain combines TRBV7-2 with TRBJ1-2; D gene unclear. This CDR3 is built from 13 residues. CDR1 SGHTA and CDR2 FQGNSA come from the germline V gene. Trimming shortened V by 1 base and J by 4 bases, and 7 bases separated the two germline ends. CDR3 in amino acids: CASSLGVVYGYTF. In DNA, the CDR3 is TGTGCCAGCAGCTTAGGCGTCGTCTATGGCTACACCTTC.

The chain carries TRBV10-3 and TRBJ2-5, with 9 bases that match TRBD2. The germline gives CDR1 ENHRY, CDR2 SYGVKD. The CDR3 is 13 residues long. The J segment lost 5 bases and the V segment lost 10 bases, leaving 8 bases of the junction unmatched. The CDR3 nucleotides are TGTGCCACCGCGCGGGGGGGCCTGGAGACCCAGTACTTC. This sequence encodes CATARGGLETQYF.

This clonotype has only a few counts. CDR3 residues: CASSLTPTPNTEAFF. The DNA for the CDR3 is TGTGCCAGCAGCTTAACTCCAACCCCGAACACTGAAGCTTTCTTT. The chain joins TRBV7-2 to TRBJ1-1, with D uncertain. Germline CDR1 and CDR2: SGHTA and FQGNSA. Trimming stripped 2 bases from V and 1 base from J, with 11 bases between. The CDR3 spans 15 residues.

J is TRBJ2-5 and V is TRBV11-2; D ambiguous. V lost 5 bases and J lost 1, with 11 bases in between. The CDR3 consists of 14 residues. CDR1 is SGHAT, CDR2 FQNNGV, per germline. As DNA, the CDR3 is TGTGCCAGCAGCAACGGACGGACCCAAGAGACCCAGTACTTC. Protein sequence: CASSNGRTQETQYF. The variable domain in full, completed from reference TRBV11-2 and TRBJ2-5, reads EAGVAQSPRYKIIEKRQSVAFWCNPISGHATLYWYQQILGQGPKLLIQFQNNGVVDDSQLPKDRFSAERLKGVDSTLKIQPAKLEDSAVYLCASSNGRTQETQYFGPGTRLLVL.

The chain couples TRBV20-1 to TRBJ2-1, with TRBD1 matching over 7 bases. Germline V gene sequence: CDR1 DFQATT, CDR2 SNEGSKA (reference sequence). The V gene end was trimmed by 4 bases and the J gene end by 8 bases; junction bases not matched to a gene: 5. This CDR3 is 12 amino acids long. The CDR3 coding sequence is TGCAGTGCTACCCGACAGGGAGATGAGCAGTTCTTC. Its protein is CSATRQGDEQFF.

This clonotype was detected only a few times. V is TRBV12-3 or TRBV12-4 and J is TRBJ1-3; tentative D call: TRBD1 (5 bases). Trimming shortened V by 5 bases and J by 0 bases, and 14 bases separated the two germline ends. This CDR3 contains 16 residues. The chain's CDR3 is CASSTQGTFSGNTIYF. CDR3 nucleotide sequence: TGTGCCAGCAGTACCCAAGGGACGTTCTCTGGAAACACCATATATTTT.

A few counts support this clonotype. J is TRBJ2-7 and V is TRBV7-9; perhaps TRBD1 as D (6 bases). The germline V gene encodes CDR1 SEHNR and CDR2 FQNEAQ (reference sequence). The V end was cut by 5 bases, the J end by 4 bases, with 12 bases between. The CDR3 consists of 13 residues. CDR3 sequence: CASSKRDKYEQYF. The CDR3, as DNA: TGTGCCAGCAGCAAACGGGACAAGTACGAGCAGTACTTC.